This T cell receptor (beta chain) originates from a study of vaccination and CD4 T cells after COVID-19. Turning to the study itself: After nasal swab PCR-confirmed SARS-CoV-2, under ten convalescents had mild disease and one severe. Overlapping spike peptides served as the stimulus for the cells. These peptides came from SARS-CoV-2 and from the common cold coronaviruses HCoV-NL63, HCoV-OC43 and HCoV-229E.

Time point of the sample: late sampling 161 to 241 days after vaccination in a few convalescent patients. Treatment noted: approximately nine-day PBMC culture with coronavirus spike peptide pools or control peptides (ViraFEST assay). Wells contained about 2 million PBMCs each, and these were cultured with roughly 9.9 IU/ml IL-2 and roughly 9.6 ug/ml peptide pools. Comment on this clonotype: Its antigen remains unknown.

The study sequenced cultured CD4+ T cell DNA using the Oncomine TCR Beta short-read assay. Each CDR3 protein is one row after TCRdb ran MiXCR on the PCR reads. Of 20,000 to 25,000 distinct CDR3 sequences listed, about 43% were seen once; the top ten hold 10% to 15%. The V and J ends lost 3 bases and 0 bases respectively, with 9 bases between them. Germline loops: CDR1 SGHKS, CDR2 YYEKEE (reference sequence). This CDR3 is built from 14 residues. The TCR sequence derives from a human donor who had recovered from COVID-19. The input for sequencing was CD4+ T cells from blood, cultured in vitro, taken about 7 months after SARS-CoV-2 vaccination. The rearrangement joins TRBV5-5 to TRBJ2-5; D uncertain. In nucleotides, the CDR3 is TGTGCCAGCAGCTGGTCAGGAGACCAAGAGACCCAGTACTTC. Its translation: CASSWSGDQETQYF.